A selection of T cell receptor beta chains follows, all from one sample in a study of blood T cell repertoires in COVID-19. Measured with immunoSEQ multiplex PCR; TCRdb has only the in-frame clones, and not every one. The sample records some 170,000 clones, roughly 90% being singletons. Specimen: PBMCs or T cells enriched from blood (not recorded which). These receptors all stem from a human donor with acute COVID-19. The donor label of this sample is uncertain. CDR3s include the opening cysteine and the closing phenylalanine or tryptophan. The D gene is left open where the match is weak. Clone size is not always given. Where it is, it says once, few, many or a class for expanded clones.

clone size	V gene	J gene	D gene	CDR3 DNA	CDR3 protein
NA	TRBV4-2	TRBJ2-3	TRBD2	TGTGCCAGCAGCCAAGGACTAGCGGGGGGGCAATGGGTCACAGATACGCAGTATTTT	CASSQGLAGGQWVTDTQYF
NA	TRBV4-3	TRBJ2-3	NA	TGCGCCAGCAGCCAAGACACGGAGCCAGATACGCAGTATTTT	CASSQDTEPDTQYF
NA	TRBV7-9	TRBJ1-3	TRBD1	TGTGCCAGCAGCAAAACAGGGGCCGTCTCTGGAAACACCATATATTTT	CASSKTGAVSGNTIYF
NA	TRBV19	TRBJ1-1	TRBD1	TGTGCCAGTATTGGGACAGGGGAGACCACTGAAGCTTTCTTT	CASIGTGETTEAFF
NA	TRBV15	TRBJ2-1	TRBD2	TGTGCCACCAGCAGAGATTCCGGGACTAGGCCCTCCTACAATGAGCAGTTCTTC	CATSRDSGTRPSYNEQFF
NA	TRBV19	TRBJ2-2	NA	TGTGCCAGCACAGGCAGACAGAACACCGGGGAGCTGTTTTTT	CASTGRQNTGELFF
NA	TRBV19	TRBJ2-2	NA	TGTGCCAGTAAATCAGGCGGGGTGCACACCGGGGAGCTGTTTTTT	CASKSGGVHTGELFF
NA	TRBV11-2	TRBJ1-1	NA	TGTGCCAGCAGCTTACGATCCACAGGCGCTTCGGCGGCTTTCTTT	CASSLRSTGASAAFF
NA	TRBV11-2	TRBJ1-3	NA	TGTGCCAGCAGCTTAGAGTATAGAAACACCATATATTTT	CASSLEYRNTIYF
few	TRBV29-1	TRBJ2-2	NA	TGCAGCGTTGTGTGGGGAGACACCGGGGAGCTGTTTTTT	CSVVWGDTGELFF
NA	TRBV19	TRBJ1-5	NA	TGTGCCAGTAGTATAGATAGGGGTTTTCAGCCCCAGCATTTT	CASSIDRGFQPQHF
NA	TRBV12-5	TRBJ2-7	NA	TGTGCTAGTGGTTCAATCGACAGAGCCTACGAGCAGTACTTC	CASGSIDRAYEQYF
NA	TRBV12-2	TRBJ2-1	NA	TGTGCAAGTCGCTTAGCGCGCGGCCCCAGCCCCTACAATGAGCAGTTCTTC	CASRLARGPSPYNEQFF
NA	TRBV7-8	TRBJ2-2	NA	TGTGCCAGCAGCCCCCGGTCCGTACCTGGGGAGCTGTTTTTT	CASSPRSVPGELFF
NA	TRBV5-1	TRBJ2-2	TRBD1	TGCGCCAGCAGCTTGGGAGACAGGGAAACCGGGGAGCTGTTTTTT	CASSLGDRETGELFF
NA	TRBV9	TRBJ1-6	NA	TGTGCCAGCAGCGTATTACAGGAGAATTCACCCCTCCACTTT	CASSVLQENSPLHF
NA	TRBV11-1	TRBJ1-1	NA	TGTGCCAGCAGCTTAGGGGCAGCGAACACTGAAGCTTTCTTT	CASSLGAANTEAFF
NA	TRBV6-5	TRBJ2-3	TRBD2	TGTGCCAGCAGGGCTAGCGGGGGGGCCAGGAATACGCAGTATTTT	CASRASGGARNTQYF
NA	TRBV14	TRBJ2-3	TRBD2	TGTGCCAGCAGCCAAGGGGTTCAGTCGCGGGGGTCAGATACGCAGTATTTT	CASSQGVQSRGSDTQYF
NA	TRBV7-9	TRBJ2-2	TRBD1	TGTGCCAGCAGCTTCAGGCAGGGGGACACCGGGGAGCTGTTTTTT	CASSFRQGDTGELFF
NA	TRBV5-1	TRBJ1-1	TRBD1	TGCGCCAGCAGCTTGGGAGGGGGCCGCACTGAAGCTTTCTTT	CASSLGGGRTEAFF
few	TRBV6-5	TRBJ1-6	NA	TGTGCCAGCAGTCCGGAGGTTAGGGATTATTCACCCCTCCACTTT	CASSPEVRDYSPLHF